This TCR beta chain was captured in a study of blood T cells in healthy people across ages. With respect to this clonotype: The antigen remains unidentified.

Overall study findings and caveats: Age advanced and TCR beta diversity per million T cells fell, roughly linearly. Because sorting was not performed, PBMCs prevented conclusive naive versus antigen-experienced comparison.

Alongside a J-beta primer mix, a sample-barcoded 5' primer served in a second PCR lasting roughly 7 to 12 cycles. TCRdb called the 5' RACE reads again in MiXCR, with one record for every CDR3 protein. This table holds over 600,000 distinct CDR3 sequences, under 25% found once. The CDR3 is 15 residues long. Germline CDR1 reads SGHTA; CDR2 reads FQGTGA. Trimming shortened V by 3 bases and J by 7 bases, and 15 bases separated the two germline ends. This clonotype originated in a man between 65 and 85 years old in good health. Sequencing used blood. This rearrangement joins TRBV7-3 to TRBJ1-4; the D is unclear. CDR3: CASSFQDGVGEKLFF. Written as DNA, the CDR3 is TGTGCCAGCAGCTTCCAGGACGGGGTGGGTGAAAAACTGTTTTTT.